The 23 T cell receptor beta chains below come from one sample, sequenced in a study of radiotherapy plus CTLA-4 blockade in lung cancer. Only in-frame clones appear in the TCRdb table, and some are missing; sequencing was by immunoSEQ multiplex PCR. The sample includes about 54,000 clones, 65% to 85% of them seen just once. The starting material was peripheral blood, obtained from a patient treated with radiotherapy plus ipilimumab. These receptors were taken from a human donor with non-small cell lung cancer who had a partial response to radiotherapy plus ipilimumab.

This clone was recorded a few times. The chain couples TRBV29-1 to TRBJ2-2; TRBD1 matches at 7 bases. Trimming cost V 7 bases and J 5 bases; bases outside gene matches: 7. The CDR3 length is 13 residues. The germline CDR1 and CDR2 sequences are SQVTM and ANQGSEA. CDR3: CSGNKGQTGELFF. The CDR3 DNA reads as TGCAGCGGAAATAAGGGACAGACCGGGGAGCTGTTTTTT.

The chain carries TRBV9 and TRBJ2-6, with 9 positions matching TRBD1. The germline gives CDR1 SGDLS, CDR2 YYNGEE. J gave up 1 base and V 4 bases, and 12 bases lay outside the gene matches. CDR3 length: 19 residues. DNA of the CDR3: TGTGCCAGCAGCCCTTATACCGGGACAGGGATTTCTGGGGCCAACGTCCTGACTTTC. The encoded protein is CASSPYTGTGISGANVLTF. The full variable domain, with the rest looked up from reference TRBV9 and TRBJ2-6, is DSGVTQTPKHLITATGQRVTLRCSPRSGDLSVYWYQQSLDQGLQFLIQYYNGEERAKGNILERFSAQQFPDLHSELNLSSLELGDSALYFCASSPYTGTGISGANVLTFGAGSRLTVL.

The chain couples TRBV7-9 to TRBJ2-3; D unresolved. The V end was cut by 5 bases, the J end by 8 bases, with 11 bases between. In germline, CDR1 is SEHNR, CDR2 FQNEAQ (reference sequence). The CDR3 consists of 12 residues. For the CDR3, the DNA is TGTGCCAGCAGCGTAGAGCGACTTACGCAGTATTTT. The encoded protein is CASSVERLTQYF. Combining the CDR3 with reference TRBV7-9 and TRBJ2-3 gives the whole variable domain DTGVSQNPRHKITKRGQNVTFRCDPISEHNRLYWYRQTLGQGPEFLTYFQNEAQLEKSRLLSDRFSAERPKGSFSTLEIQRTEQGDSAMYLCASSVERLTQYFGPGTRLTVL.

The chain combines TRBV6-5 with TRBJ1-5, with D tentatively TRBD1 (6 bases). The V end was cut by 2 bases, the J end by 7 bases, with 9 bases between. The CDR3 is 13 amino acids. CDR1 and CDR2 (germline): MNHEY, SVGAGI. This CDR3 is CASSYEGEQPQHF. Here the CDR3 DNA reads TGTGCCAGCAGTTACGAGGGGGAGCAGCCCCAGCATTTT.

The chain combines TRBV5-6 with TRBJ2-2; the D gene is possibly TRBD2 (5 bases). The CDR3 contains 15 residues. The germline CDR1 and CDR2 sequences are SGHDT and YYEEEE. The V and J ends lost 1 base and 0 bases respectively, with 7 bases between them. The CDR3 coding sequence is TGTGCCAGCAGCTTGACGGGGACGAACACCGGGGAGCTGTTTTTT. It specifies CASSLTGTNTGELFF.

By proportion, this clone is medium-sized. The CDR3 region has the DNA TGTGCCAGCAGCACGGGACTAGCGGCGTACGAGCAGTACTTC. Translation: CASSTGLAAYEQYF. The V and J genes are TRBV9 and TRBJ2-7; 11 nucleotides line up with TRBD2. V shed 4 bases, J shed 4 bases, and the junction held 4 bases outside the gene matches. CDR1 and CDR2 (germline): SGDLS, YYNGEE. The length of the CDR3 is 14 residues.

The chain links TRBV7-2 to TRBJ1-1, with a tentative D call TRBD1 (5 bases). Germline loops: CDR1 SGHTA, CDR2 FQGNSA. The CDR3 is 12 amino acids. V was pared by 5 bases and J by 6 bases, with 10 bases between. CDR3 sequence reads: CASSPQTAEAFF. The CDR3 DNA sequence: TGTGCCAGCAGCCCCCAGACAGCTGAAGCTTTCTTT.

The chain combines TRBV19 with TRBJ2-5; 9 bases match TRBD1. Germline CDR1 LNHDA, CDR2 SQIVND (reference sequence). The CDR3 extends over 15 amino acids. With V trimmed by 7 bases and J by 1 base, 7 bases remained unmatched. CDR3 nucleotide sequence: TGTGCCAGTACTCGGCCGGGACAGGGCCAAGAGACCCAGTACTTC. This sequence encodes CASTRPGQGQETQYF.

This clone was seen only a few times. The V call is TRBV6-5, the J call TRBJ1-1; D possibly corresponds to TRBD1 (5 bases). Germline V gives CDR1 MNHEY, CDR2 SVGAGI. The V and J ends lost 6 bases and 5 bases respectively, with 10 bases between them. The CDR3 has 12 residues. CDR3 loop: CASSQGRTEAFF. The CDR3 nucleotides are TGTGCCAGCAGCCAGGGCCGGACTGAAGCTTTCTTT.

The rearrangement joins TRBV14 to TRBJ1-1; 7 bases align to TRBD1. The germline V gene has CDR1 SGHDN and CDR2 FVKESK. With V trimmed by 3 bases and J by 0 bases, 4 bases remained unmatched. The CDR3 has 15 amino acids. The CDR3 bases are TGTGCCAGCAGCCAGATACAGGGGATGAACACTGAAGCTTTCTTT. Its translation is CASSQIQGMNTEAFF.

This clone was counted only a few times. The CDR3 nucleotides are TGTGCCAGCCCCCCTGCGGGGGTGGCAGATACGCAGTATTTT. Translation: CASPPAGVADTQYF. The J gene is TRBJ2-3, the V gene TRBV28; TRBD2 matches 7 bases. The length of the CDR3 is 14 residues. Germline assignment: CDR1 MDHEN and CDR2 SYDVKM. The ends lost 8 bases at V and 4 bases at J; junction bases unmatched: 9.

V and J are TRBV7-6 and TRBJ1-5; possible D gene TRBD1, 6 bases. Trimming cost V 1 base and J 5 bases, with 9 bases left between them. This CDR3 comprises 14 residues. Per germline, CDR1 SGHVS and CDR2 FNYEAQ. The CDR3 coding sequence is TGTGCCAGCAGCTTAGAAGGGGGGGATCAGCCCCAGCATTTT. Protein product: CASSLEGGDQPQHF. The variable domain in full, with the rest retrieved from reference TRBV7-6 and TRBJ1-5, is GAGVSQSPRYKVTKRGQDVALRCDPISGHVSLYWYRQALGQGPEFLTYFNYEAQQDKSGLPNDRFSAERPEGSISTLTIQRTEQRDSAMYRCASSLEGGDQPQHFGDGTRLSIL.

The chain combines TRBV19 with TRBJ2-7; D remains ambiguous. This CDR3 spans 13 amino acids. The germline CDR1 and CDR2 sequences are LNHDA and SQIVND (reference sequence). The V end lost 3 bases, the J end lost 0 bases, and 6 bases lay between the germline ends. The CDR3: CASSMASSYEQYF. Written as DNA, the CDR3 is TGTGCCAGTAGTATGGCCAGCTCCTACGAGCAGTACTTC.

The chain has TRBV2 and TRBJ1-3, with D uncertain. Germline loops: CDR1 SNHLY, CDR2 FYNNEI. V was pared by 3 bases and J by 3 bases, with 12 bases between. The CDR3 loop spans 15 amino acids. CDR3 region: CASSETAEGGNTIYF. CDR3 DNA sequence: TGTGCCAGCAGTGAGACTGCCGAGGGTGGAAACACCATATATTTT.

This rearrangement joins TRBV18 to TRBJ2-2, with a tentative D call TRBD1 (6 bases). From germline, CDR1 is KGHSH and CDR2 LQKENI. The CDR3 sequence is 14 residues long. Trimming pared 8 bases from V and 0 bases from J, leaving 10 bases between. CDR3: CASPTGTNTGELFF. As DNA, the CDR3 is TGTGCCAGCCCTACAGGGACGAACACCGGGGAGCTGTTTTTT. The entire variable domain, with the rest obtained from reference TRBV18 and TRBJ2-2, is as follows: NAGVMQNPRHLVRRRGQEARLRCSPMKGHSHVYWYRQLPEEGLKFMVYLQKENIIDESGMPKERFSAEFPKEGPSILRIQQVVRGDSAAYFCASPTGTNTGELFFGEGSRLTVL.

CDR3 region: CASSIVTGGTGANVLTF. The CDR3 nucleotides are TGTGCCAGTAGTATAGTAACCGGCGGGACTGGGGCCAACGTCCTGACTTTC. V and J are TRBV19 and TRBJ2-6; possible D gene TRBD2, 6 bases. Germline V gene data show CDR1 as LNHDA and CDR2 as SQIVND (reference sequence). The V gene lost 1 base and the J gene lost 2 bases, with 12 bases spanning the gap. This CDR3 comprises 17 residues. Full variable domain (missing parts from reference TRBV19 and TRBJ2-6): DGGITQSPKYLFRKEGQNVTLSCEQNLNHDAMYWYRQDPGQGLRLIYYSQIVNDFQKGDIAEGYSVSREKKESFPLTVTSAQKNPTAFYLCASSIVTGGTGANVLTFGAGSRLTVL.

J is TRBJ2-3 and V is TRBV11-2, with 10 bases aligning to TRBD1. J lost 0 bases, V lost 5 bases, and 8 bases had no gene match. The CDR3 loop spans 17 amino acids. The germline CDR1 and CDR2 sequences are SGHAT and FQNNGV. CDR3 sequence: CASSKRDRGRSTDTQYF. CDR3 coding DNA: TGTGCCAGCAGCAAACGGGACAGGGGACGGAGCACAGATACGCAGTATTTT.

The chain has TRBV27 and TRBJ2-5; 8 bases match TRBD2. Per germline, CDR1 MNHEY and CDR2 SMNVEV (reference sequence). The CDR3 loop spans 13 amino acids. V dropped 6 bases and J dropped 3; count of bases not matched to a gene: 3. The CDR3 sequence is CASSRGGKETQYF. The CDR3 coding sequence is TGTGCCAGCAGCCGCGGGGGGAAAGAGACCCAGTACTTC.

The rearrangement uses TRBV5-6 and TRBJ2-3, with unresolved D. Trimming cost V 4 bases and J 4 bases, with 13 bases left between them. Germline-derived CDR1 and CDR2 are SGHDT and YYEEEE. The CDR3 loop spans 14 amino acids. CDR3 nucleotide sequence: TGTGCCAGCAGCCCCCTGAGGAGTGCAGATACGCAGTATTTT. It translates to CASSPLRSADTQYF. Based on the CDR3 plus reference TRBV5-6 and TRBJ2-3, the full variable domain is DAGVTQSPTHLIKTRGQQVTLRCSPKSGHDTVSWYQQALGQGPQFIFQYYEEEERQRGNFPDRFSGHQFPNYSSELNVNALLLGDSALYLCASSPLRSADTQYFGPGTRLTVL.

This sequence joins TRBV7-6 and TRBJ2-1; 11 nucleotides align to TRBD2. Trimming removed 1 base from V and 8 bases from J; junction bases left unmatched: 7. The germline V gene encodes CDR1 SGHVS and CDR2 FNYEAQ. The CDR3 spans 16 residues. The CDR3 sequence: CASSLVPSGGPYEQFF. DNA for the CDR3: TGTGCCAGCAGCTTAGTCCCTAGCGGGGGGCCCTATGAGCAGTTCTTC.

CDR3 in amino acids: CASTPQPGQYF. The CDR3 DNA follows: TGTGCCAGCACCCCACAACCGGGCCAGTACTTC. The chain combines TRBV27 with TRBJ2-5; D gene uncertain. V lost 7 bases and J lost 10, with 13 bases in between. Germline CDR1 reads MNHEY; CDR2 reads SMNVEV (reference sequence). There are 11 residues in the CDR3.

V and J are TRBV5-1 and TRBJ2-1; D perhaps matches TRBD2 (5 bases). This CDR3 is 17 amino acids long. V lost 4 bases and J 0 bases, leaving 17 bases between the germline ends. The germline CDR1 and CDR2 sequences are SGHRS and YFSETQ. The CDR3 reads CASSPGYGESSYNEQFF. CDR3 bases: TGCGCCAGCAGCCCCGGTTACGGGGAGAGCTCCTACAATGAGCAGTTCTTC.

The V and J genes are TRBV29-1 and TRBJ2-7; 9 positions match TRBD1. Germline CDR1 and CDR2: SQVTM and ANQGSEA. J was trimmed by 3 bases and V by 6 bases; bases with no gene match: 9. The CDR3 is made up of 14 amino acids. The chain's CDR3 is CSVLGGQGDYEQYF. The CDR3 coding sequence is TGCAGCGTCCTAGGGGGACAGGGAGACTACGAGCAGTACTTC.